These 5 T cell receptor beta chains originate from one sample sequenced in a study of PD-1 blockade in classical Hodgkin lymphoma (TCRdb year 2020). To prepare the library, the immunoSEQ multiplex PCR assay was applied. TCRdb mirrors the immuneACCESS table, restricted to in-frame sequences. Some clones are absent from its copies; in checked studies, under half trace to an unresolved V gene, and the reason for the others is unknown. Here the sample has about 21,000 clones; 85% to 90% occur a single time. The leading ten clones occupy roughly 7.4% of the sample. According to the study, the label for this sample's time point signals: newly diagnosed, previously untreated cHL patient sample. Using a Miltenyi CD8+ T cell isolation kit, CD8+ T cells were purified from thawed PBMCs through magnetic negative selection. The sample consisted of CD8+ T cells from blood. The receptor set was obtained from a human donor with classical Hodgkin lymphoma.

This clone showed up just once. J is TRBJ2-5 and V is TRBV9, with D perhaps matching TRBD1 (6 bases). The V gene lost 1 base and the J gene lost 4 bases, with 14 bases spanning the gap. The CDR3 runs 15 residues. Germline values: CDR1 SGDLS, CDR2 YYNGEE. The CDR3 loop is CASSVSRGRGETQYF. The CDR3 bases are TGTGCCAGCAGCGTAAGCAGGGGCAGGGGAGAGACCCAGTACTTC.

The V call is TRBV29-1, the J call TRBJ2-3; 12 nucleotides align to TRBD1. The CDR3 is 15 amino acids. Germline V gene sequence: CDR1 SQVTM, CDR2 ANQGSEA. Losses at the gene ends were 7 bases for V and 2 bases for J; bases not matched to a gene: 7. Written as DNA, the CDR3 is TGCAGCGCCACCCGGGACAGGGGGCCCACAGATACGCAGTATTTT. Translating gives CSATRDRGPTDTQYF.

The J gene is TRBJ1-3, the V gene TRBV30; possibly TRBD1 for D (6 bases). V was pared by 4 bases and J by 6 bases, with 13 bases between. Germline V CDR1 and CDR2: GTSNPN, SVGIG (reference sequence). The CDR3 has 13 residues. The DNA for the CDR3 is TGTGCCTGGAACCGGGGGCAAGAAAACACCATATATTTT. Translating it yields CAWNRGQENTIYF. The full variable domain, with the rest looked up from reference TRBV30 and TRBJ1-3, is SQTIHQWPATLVQPVGSPLSLECTVEGTSNPNLYWYRQAAGRGLQLLFYSVGIGQISSEVPQNLSASRPQDRQFILSSKKLLLSDSGFYLCAWNRGQENTIYFGEGSWLTVV.

This clone was counted once. The chain is built from TRBV27 and TRBJ2-1, with TRBD2 matching 7 bases. From germline, CDR1 is MNHEY and CDR2 SMNVEV (reference sequence). After removal of 3 bases from V and 0 bases from J, the junction contained 5 bases not matched to a gene. The CDR3 sequence is 16 residues long. Here the CDR3 reads CASSFSAGDSYNEQFF. In DNA, the CDR3 is TGTGCCAGCAGTTTTTCGGCGGGGGACTCCTACAATGAGCAGTTCTTC.

The rearrangement joins TRBV27 to TRBJ2-1, with TRBD2 matching over 9 bases. The length of the CDR3 is 13 residues. In germline, CDR1 is MNHEY, CDR2 SMNVEV (reference sequence). J lost 8 bases, V lost 5 bases, and 4 bases had no gene match. The CDR3 protein is CASSEVAGDEQFF. DNA of the CDR3: TGTGCCAGCAGTGAGGTAGCGGGAGATGAGCAGTTCTTC.